This T cell receptor beta chain was identified during a study of T-cell reconstitution after alpha-beta-depleted transplantation in children listed by TCRdb under 2016. About the study as a whole: T-cell immune reconstitution after TCRalphabeta/CD19-depleted allogeneic hematopoietic cell transplantation in children was quantitatively tracked in the study by means of TCR repertoire profiling. Paper-wide results and their limitations: The frequencies of hyperexpanded clones fell over the following months, and after one year, T-cell counts and TCRbeta diversity were mostly attributed to newly produced T cells. The apparently early alphabetaT-cell count recovery about two months after transplant was reportedly dependent on only several hundred rapidly expanded clones derived from non-depleted graft cells. In some patients, the high TCRbeta diversity seen at day 60 was put down to recipient T cells and intrathymic progenitors that had survived conditioning.

The treatment or condition label, as the study defines it: allogeneic hematopoietic cell transplantation with graft depleted of TCRalphabeta T cells and CD19 B cells. The transplant recipients were children given TCRalphabeta/CD19-depleted allogeneic hematopoietic cell grafts. This clonotype was counted many times. Its antigen is still unknown. No much larger clone is present one base from it, and per-base qualities are unavailable. The CDR3 starts with the cysteine, ends with the phenylalanine, and has 14 residues. Here the CDR3 DNA is all that survives: 42 bases in frame from base 1. CDR1 and CDR2, per the germline V gene, are KGHSH and LQKENI. A distance of 9 bases separates the germline ends of V and J, which lose 2 bases and 2 bases respectively. Libraries were built with PCR. The sequencer was an Illumina HiSeq 2500. Molecular barcoding was employed in the preparation of TCR libraries, with unique molecular identifiers being used to normalize TCRbeta repertoire quantification. The public reads were quality trimmed at Q25 with fastp and then assembled into clones with MiXCR by TCRdb, keeping productive beta chains. Entries that share a CDR3 protein sequence are merged under the most common genes and DNA. The sample data list around 440,000 distinct CDR3 sequences, and under 12% of these were observed just once. Of the sample, 2% to 2.5% is held by the ten largest clones.

The source is a child aged 2 to 10 with inherited bone marrow failure, due to receive a stem cell transplant. The sequenced sample was PBMCs, obtained before TCRalphabeta/CD19-depleted stem cell transplant. This chain is built from TRBV18 and TRBJ1-2; 5 matching bases give a weak D call of TRBD1. In nucleotides, the sequence is TGTGCCAGCTCACCAATGACAGAGAACTATGGCTACACCTTC. Translated, this gives CASSPMTENYGYTF.